Each of the 22 T cell receptor beta chains below was sequenced from the same sample in a study of identical twins. MiXCR was run by TCRdb on the 5' RACE reads, yielding one entry per CDR3 protein. The sample holds hundreds of thousands of distinct CDR3 sequences; just over 7% are singletons and the top ten take around 1.6%. The same data also went into a second study, on yellow fever vaccine responses in identical twins.

The sample comprised PBMCs. Every receptor here comes from a young woman in good health.

The chain couples TRBV9 to TRBJ2-2; D might be TRBD2 (6 bases). From germline, CDR1 is SGDLS and CDR2 YYNGEE. CDR3 size: 20 residues. V shed 4 bases and J shed 0 bases, with 25 bases lying between them. In nucleotides, the CDR3 is TGTGCCAGCAGCCCTAAAAACGGGACTCGCTTAACCGCGAACACCGGGGAGCTGTTTTTT. Its protein is CASSPKNGTRLTANTGELFF.

This clonotype was counted many times. The chain employs TRBV5-1 and TRBJ1-4; D is undetermined. CDR1 and CDR2 (germline): SGHRS, YFSETQ. This CDR3 has 14 amino acids. Trimming removed 0 bases at V and 2 bases at J, with 5 bases between. The CDR3 region has the DNA TGCGCCAGCAGCTTGGACTCTACTAATGAAAAACTGTTTTTT. As protein: CASSLDSTNEKLFF.

This clonotype has only a few counts. This chain joins TRBV10-3 and TRBJ2-1; 8 positions match TRBD2. V dropped 2 bases and J dropped 5; count of bases not matched to a gene: 8. Looked up from germline, CDR1 is ENHRY and CDR2 is SYGVKD. This CDR3 contains 16 residues. CDR3 region: CAISEPGLASHNEQFF. Written as DNA, the CDR3 is TGTGCCATCAGTGAGCCAGGACTAGCTAGTCACAATGAGCAGTTCTTC.

The chain uses TRBV5-6 and TRBJ2-7, with TRBD1 matching 8 bases. Germline CDR1 reads SGHDT; CDR2 reads YYEEEE. This CDR3 has 17 residues. Trimming took 1 base from V and 3 from J; bases not matched to a gene: 12. The CDR3 DNA is TGTGCCAGCAGCTTGAACCTCGGGACAGGAGACTTCTACGAGCAGTACGTC. As protein: CASSLNLGTGDFYEQYV.

V gene TRBV5-1 combines with J gene TRBJ2-2; TRBD2 is a possible D gene (6 bases). The CDR3 is 16 amino acids. The germline V gene has CDR1 SGHRS and CDR2 YFSETQ. V was cut by 1 base and J by 4 bases, with 14 bases left in between. CDR3 sequence: CASSLYGSFGTGELFF. The CDR3 DNA follows: TGCGCCAGCAGCTTGTACGGGAGTTTTGGCACCGGGGAGCTGTTTTTT. Full variable domain (remainder filled in from reference TRBV5-1 and TRBJ2-2): KAGVTQTPRYLIKTRGQQVTLSCSPISGHRSVSWYQQTPGQGLQFLFEYFSETQRNKGNFPGRFSGRQFSNSRSEMNVSTLELGDSALYLCASSLYGSFGTGELFFGEGSRLTVL.

This clonotype was counted many times. The chain couples TRBV14 to TRBJ2-7, with a weak D call TRBD2 (6 bases). The CDR3 runs 12 residues. Trimming pared 6 bases from V and 2 bases from J, leaving 8 bases between. Germline V gene data show CDR1 as SGHDN and CDR2 as FVKESK. This CDR3 reads CASRGLTYEQYF. CDR3 nucleotides: TGTGCCAGCAGGGGACTCACCTACGAGCAGTACTTC.

The chain uses TRBV4-1 and TRBJ2-1; the D is unclear. The germline V and J ends were trimmed by 4 bases and 5 bases, with 15 bases remaining between them. CDR3 size: 15 residues. The germline gives CDR1 MGHRA, CDR2 YSYEKL. In DNA, the CDR3 is TGCGCCAGCAGCCCCCGTGTCACACAAAACAATGAGCAGTTCTTC. It specifies CASSPRVTQNNEQFF.

The chain has TRBV3-1 and TRBJ2-5, with D unresolved. Germline CDR1 reads LGHDT; CDR2 reads YNNKEL (reference sequence). Trimming stripped 1 base from V and 2 bases from J, with 5 bases between. This CDR3 region has 13 residues. CDR3 sequence: CASSQVPQETQYF. Written as DNA, the CDR3 is TGTGCCAGCAGCCAAGTGCCGCAAGAGACCCAGTACTTC.

This chain uses TRBV18 with TRBJ2-5; D ambiguous. The CDR3 loop spans 14 amino acids. CDR1 and CDR2 (germline): KGHSH, LQKENI. Trimming shortened V by 3 bases and J by 5 bases, and 13 bases separated the two germline ends. CDR3 loop: CASSPGRQAETQYF. CDR3 sequence (DNA): TGTGCCAGCTCACCGGGTCGTCAGGCGGAGACCCAGTACTTC.

This clonotype was seen only a few times. The J gene is TRBJ2-1, the V gene TRBV24-1, with no clear D. CDR1 KGHDR and CDR2 SFDVKD come from the germline V gene. The CDR3 is made up of 12 amino acids. V lost 5 bases and J 5 bases, leaving 6 bases between the germline ends. The CDR3 nucleotides read TGTGCCACCAGTGCACAAGACAATGAGCAGTTCTTC. As protein: CATSAQDNEQFF.

The chain joins TRBV24-1 to TRBJ2-2; TRBD1 matches 12 bases. The CDR3 runs 16 residues. The germline CDR1 and CDR2 sequences are KGHDR and SFDVKD. Trimming cost V 4 bases and J 7 bases; bases outside gene matches: 6. In nucleotides, the CDR3 is TGTGCCACCAGTGACACCGGGACAGGGGGCATCGGGGAGCTGTTTTTT. It encodes CATSDTGTGGIGELFF.

V gene TRBV12-3 or TRBV12-4 combines with J gene TRBJ2-1; 12 bases align to TRBD2. The trim removed 5 bases at V and 8 bases at J, leaving 7 bases unmatched. The CDR3 is 15 amino acids. The CDR3 bases are TGTGCCAGCAGTCCCACTAGCGGGGGGAGAGATGAGCAGTTCTTC. It codes for CASSPTSGGRDEQFF.

The CDR3 region has the DNA TGTGCCAGCTCACGCCGCGGCGAGGGTCACTATGGCTACACCTTC. Amino acids: CASSRRGEGHYGYTF. The chain combines TRBV18 with TRBJ1-2; D gene uncertain. V dropped 4 bases and J dropped 3 bases, with 15 bases sitting between them. Germline V gives CDR1 KGHSH, CDR2 LQKENI. CDR3 size: 15 residues.

This clonotype was counted a few times. This sequence joins TRBV29-1 and TRBJ2-7; no definite D call. Germline loops: CDR1 SQVTM, CDR2 ANQGSEA. This CDR3 is built from 10 residues. Trimming removed 7 bases from V and 3 bases from J, with 7 bases in between. CDR3 in DNA: TGCAGCGCCGGCGACTACGAGCAGTACTTC. Amino acids: CSAGDYEQYF.

The chain links TRBV5-1 to TRBJ1-2; 7 nucleotides match TRBD1. The V gene's germline CDR1 is SGHRS and CDR2 YFSETQ. Trimming took 5 bases from V and 2 from J; bases not matched to a gene: 6. The CDR3 is 14 residues long. The CDR3 reads CASSFTGENYGYTF. The CDR3 DNA reads as TGCGCCAGCAGTTTTACAGGGGAAAACTATGGCTACACCTTC.

This clonotype was seen only a few times. This chain joins TRBV2 and TRBJ2-3; D is uncertain. Trimming took 4 bases from V and 0 from J, leaving 11 bases between them. CDR1 is SNHLY, CDR2 FYNNEI, per germline. This CDR3 region has 15 residues. The CDR3 here is CASSVYRSSTDTQYF. CDR3 DNA sequence: TGTGCCAGCAGTGTTTATAGGTCTAGCACAGATACGCAGTATTTT.

This clonotype was recorded many times. The J gene is TRBJ1-3, the V gene TRBV4-1; D may be TRBD1 (5 bases). Germline assignment: CDR1 MGHRA and CDR2 YSYEKL. The CDR3 has 15 amino acids. V was cut by 1 base and J by 1 base, with 8 bases left in between. This CDR3 reads CASSQAGTSGNTIYF. DNA of the CDR3: TGCGCCAGCAGCCAAGCCGGGACTTCTGGAAACACCATATATTTT.

This clonotype was counted only a few times. The rearrangement uses TRBV5-1 and TRBJ2-5; TRBD2 might be the D (5 bases). The CDR3 totals 13 residues. Germline CDR1 SGHRS, CDR2 YFSETQ. V lost 5 bases, J lost 5 bases, and 13 bases lay in between. The CDR3 is CASSRLLGETQYF. CDR3 in DNA: TGCGCCAGCAGTCGACTACTCGGGGAGACCCAGTACTTC.

This clonotype came up many times. The V gene is TRBV5-5, the J gene TRBJ2-3, with a weak D call TRBD1 (6 bases). Germline CDR1 and CDR2: SGHKS and YYEKEE (reference sequence). Between the trimmed V and J ends, which lost 0 bases and 2 bases, there was a span of 10 bases. The length of the CDR3 is 15 residues. In DNA, the CDR3 is TGTGCCAGCAGCTTGGCCGGGACAACCACAGATACGCAGTATTTT. Its translation is CASSLAGTTTDTQYF.

The V and J genes are TRBV10-3 and TRBJ1-6; D is possibly TRBD1 (6 bases). Germline CDR1 and CDR2: ENHRY and SYGVKD. The length of the CDR3 is 13 residues. V lost 0 bases and J lost 12, with 9 bases in between. CDR3 DNA sequence: TGTGCCATCAGTGAGTCGAGGGGGAAACCCCTCCACTTT. Translating gives CAISESRGKPLHF.

The chain recombines TRBV28 with TRBJ2-7; 8 bases align to TRBD2. Germline lookup yields CDR1 MDHEN and CDR2 SYDVKM. Trimming took 1 base from V and 6 from J; bases not matched to a gene: 2. The CDR3 is 13 residues long. The CDR3 here is CASSLSGGLEQYV. CDR3 nucleotide sequence: TGTGCCAGCAGTTTATCGGGGGGGCTCGAGCAGTACGTC.

This clonotype was observed many times. The chain recombines TRBV7-9 with TRBJ1-1; the D gene is possibly TRBD1 (5 bases). With 5 bases removed from V and 8 bases from J, the gap between germline ends came to 12 bases. The CDR3 length is 12 residues. The germline CDR1 and CDR2 sequences are SEHNR and FQNEAQ (reference sequence). CDR3 protein: CASSTGTYEAFF. The CDR3, as DNA: TGTGCCAGCAGCACCGGGACCTACGAAGCTTTCTTT.